Below, one TCR beta chain is given with its context. The antigen remains unidentified. The data were taken from a study of cytomegalovirus exposure and HLA in healthy donors. The study, taken as a whole, reports: Most TCR sequences proved rare, with some public TCRs found in many donors. Cytomegalovirus status was reportedly diagnosed by the classifier with high specificity and sensitivity. The study listed 164 cytomegalovirus-associated TCR beta chains.

The repertoire was sequenced with immunoSEQ multiplex PCR; TCRdb's copy has only in-frame clones and lacks some. Among 100,000 to 150,000 clones listed, 89% were seen once. The CDR3 extends over 13 amino acids. Germline V gives CDR1 LNHDA, CDR2 SQIVND (reference sequence). V lost 3 bases and J 4 bases, leaving 10 bases between the germline ends. This chain joins TRBV19 and TRBJ2-7; the D is unclear. This TCR was sampled from a woman aged 18-29 years in good health and CMV-seronegative. Material for sequencing was PBMCs. CDR3: CASSIEIGYEQYF. As DNA, the CDR3 is TGTGCCAGTAGTATTGAGATCGGGTACGAGCAGTACTTC. The variable domain in full, with the rest retrieved from reference TRBV19 and TRBJ2-7, is DGGITQSPKYLFRKEGQNVTLSCEQNLNHDAMYWYRQDPGQGLRLIYYSQIVNDFQKGDIAEGYSVSREKKESFPLTVTSAQKNPTAFYLCASSIEIGYEQYFGPGTRLTVT.